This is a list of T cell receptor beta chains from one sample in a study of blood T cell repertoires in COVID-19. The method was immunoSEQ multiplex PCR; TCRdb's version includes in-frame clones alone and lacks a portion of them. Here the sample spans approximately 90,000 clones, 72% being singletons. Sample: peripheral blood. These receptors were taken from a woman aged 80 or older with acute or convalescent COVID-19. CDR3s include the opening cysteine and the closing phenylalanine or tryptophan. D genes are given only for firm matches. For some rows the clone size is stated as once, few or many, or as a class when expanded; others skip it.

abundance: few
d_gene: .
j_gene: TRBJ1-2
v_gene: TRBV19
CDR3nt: TGTGCCAGTAGTTGGTCAGGGATGGGTAACTATGGCTACACCTTC
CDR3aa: CASSWSGMGNYGYTF

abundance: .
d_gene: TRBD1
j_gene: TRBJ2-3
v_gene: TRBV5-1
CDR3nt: TGCGCCAGCAGCACCCGGGACAGGGTAGATACGCAGTATTTT
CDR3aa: CASSTRDRVDTQYF

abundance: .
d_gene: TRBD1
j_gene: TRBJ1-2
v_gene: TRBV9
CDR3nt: TGTGCCAGCAGCGTCGGACAGGGGACACTTGGCTACACCTTC
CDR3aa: CASSVGQGTLGYTF

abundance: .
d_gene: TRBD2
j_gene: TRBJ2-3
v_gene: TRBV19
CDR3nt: TGTGCCAGTAGTGGGGGACTAGCGGGGGCCCCTAGCACAGATACGCAGTATTTT
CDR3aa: CASSGGLAGAPSTDTQYF

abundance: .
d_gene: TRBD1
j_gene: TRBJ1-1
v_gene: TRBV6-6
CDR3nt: TGTGCCAGCAGTTTCCGGGACAGGGAATCTTTCTTT
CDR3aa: CASSFRDRESFF

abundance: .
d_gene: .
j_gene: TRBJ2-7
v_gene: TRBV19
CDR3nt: TGTGCCAGTAGCCTTATTGTGGGGCAGACCTACGAGCAGTACTTC
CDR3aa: CASSLIVGQTYEQYF

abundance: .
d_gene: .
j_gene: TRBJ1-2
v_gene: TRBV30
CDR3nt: TGTGCCTGGAAGTTTGCCGGGGGAGGGGCAGAGGGTGGCTACACCTTC
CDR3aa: CAWKFAGGGAEGGYTF

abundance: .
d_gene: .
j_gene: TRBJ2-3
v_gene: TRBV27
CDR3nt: TGTGCCAGAAGTTGGAGACCGAAGGATACGCAGTATTTT
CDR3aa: CARSWRPKDTQYF

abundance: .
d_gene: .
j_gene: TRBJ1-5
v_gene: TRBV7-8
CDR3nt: TGTGCCAGCAGCGACAGTAGCAATCAGCCCCAGCATTTT
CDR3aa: CASSDSSNQPQHF

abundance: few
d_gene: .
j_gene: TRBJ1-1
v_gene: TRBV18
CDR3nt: TGTGCCAGCTCACCGAGGGTGGAAACTGAAGCTTTCTTT
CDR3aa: CASSPRVETEAFF

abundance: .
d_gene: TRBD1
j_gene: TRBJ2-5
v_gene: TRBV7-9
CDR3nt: TGTGCCAGCAGCTTAGCGGGACAGGGCCAAGAGACCCAGTACTTC
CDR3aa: CASSLAGQGQETQYF

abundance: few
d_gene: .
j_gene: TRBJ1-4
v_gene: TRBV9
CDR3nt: TGTGCCAGCAGCGTAGGGCCATTTACCCCGGGGTGGGGTGAAAAACTGTTTTTT
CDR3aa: CASSVGPFTPGWGEKLFF

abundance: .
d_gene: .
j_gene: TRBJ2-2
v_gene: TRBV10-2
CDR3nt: TGCGCCAGCATAAGGGGGGGCACCGGGGAGCTGTTTTTT
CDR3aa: CASIRGGTGELFF

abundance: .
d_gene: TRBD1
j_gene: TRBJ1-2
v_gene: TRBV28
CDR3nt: TGTGCCAGCAGTTCTTACGGGACAGGGAACTATGGCTACACCTTC
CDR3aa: CASSSYGTGNYGYTF

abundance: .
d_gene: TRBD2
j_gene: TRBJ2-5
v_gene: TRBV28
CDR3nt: TGTGCCAGCAGTTTCGTATGGGAGGGGCCCCAAGAGACCCAGTACTTC
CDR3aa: CASSFVWEGPQETQYF

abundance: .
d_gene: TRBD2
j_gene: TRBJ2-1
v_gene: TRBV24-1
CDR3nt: TGTGCCACCAGTGAGGGGGGAGGGAGCTCCTACAATGAGCAGTTCTTC
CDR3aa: CATSEGGGSSYNEQFF

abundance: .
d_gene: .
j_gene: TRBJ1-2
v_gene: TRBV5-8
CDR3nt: TGTGCCAGCAGGGCGGGATCGGGCGTCTATGGCTACACCTTC
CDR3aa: CASRAGSGVYGYTF

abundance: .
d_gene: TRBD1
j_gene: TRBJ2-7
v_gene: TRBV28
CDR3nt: TGTGCCAGCACCTCGGGACAGGGGACGGACGAGCAGTACTTC
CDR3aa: CASTSGQGTDEQYF

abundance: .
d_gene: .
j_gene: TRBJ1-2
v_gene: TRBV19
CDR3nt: TGTGCCAGTGTCAACCACGGACAGTCCGTCTATGGCTACACCTTC
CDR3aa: CASVNHGQSVYGYTF

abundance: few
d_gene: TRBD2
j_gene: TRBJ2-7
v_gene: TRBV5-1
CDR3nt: TGCGCCAGCAGCCCCTTCTCGCGGGGGGCTGGGGAGCAGTACTTC
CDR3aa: CASSPFSRGAGEQYF

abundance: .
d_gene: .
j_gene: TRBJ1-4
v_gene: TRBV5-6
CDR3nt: TGTGCCAGCAGCTTGGGCGGGGATGAAAAACTGTTTTTT
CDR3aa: CASSLGGDEKLFF

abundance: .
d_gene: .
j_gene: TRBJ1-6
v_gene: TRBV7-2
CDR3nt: TGTGCCAGCAGCTTATCCCCTATGCCACCCCTCCACTTT
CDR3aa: CASSLSPMPPLHF

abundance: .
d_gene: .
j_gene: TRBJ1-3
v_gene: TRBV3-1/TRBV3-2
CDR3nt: TGTGCCAGCAGCCAAGAATGGGACAACTCTGGAAACACCATATATTTT
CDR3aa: CASSQEWDNSGNTIYF

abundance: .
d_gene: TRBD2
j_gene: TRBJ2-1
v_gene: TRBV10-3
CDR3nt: TGTGCCACCCGGGGGGAACTACAGAACAATGAGCAGTTCTTC
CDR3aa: CATRGELQNNEQFF

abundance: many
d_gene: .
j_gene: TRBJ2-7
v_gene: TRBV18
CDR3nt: TGTGCCAGCTCACCACCGGTTATCACAGAGCAGTACTTC
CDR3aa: CASSPPVITEQYF

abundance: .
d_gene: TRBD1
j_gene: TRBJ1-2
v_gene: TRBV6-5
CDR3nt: TGTGCCAGCAGTTACTCGACAGGGGGCTATGGCTACACCTTC
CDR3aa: CASSYSTGGYGYTF

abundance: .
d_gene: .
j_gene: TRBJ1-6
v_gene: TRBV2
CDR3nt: TGTGCCAGCAGTGGAGTCCGGGGGATTACTTCACCCCTCCACTTT
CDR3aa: CASSGVRGITSPLHF

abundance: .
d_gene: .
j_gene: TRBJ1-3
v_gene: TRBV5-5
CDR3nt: TGTGCCAGCAGCCTAGACGGGGTTTCTGGAAACACCATATATTTT
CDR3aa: CASSLDGVSGNTIYF

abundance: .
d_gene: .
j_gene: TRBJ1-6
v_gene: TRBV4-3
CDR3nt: TGCGCCAGCAGCCAGGACCTTGCGGGAAGCTCCTATAATTCACCCCTCCACTTT
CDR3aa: CASSQDLAGSSYNSPLHF

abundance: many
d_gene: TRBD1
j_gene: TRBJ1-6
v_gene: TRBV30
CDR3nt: TGTGCCTGGAGACGACAGGGAGATAATTCACCCCTCCACTTT
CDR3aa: CAWRRQGDNSPLHF

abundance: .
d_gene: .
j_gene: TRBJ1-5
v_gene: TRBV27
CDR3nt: TGTGCCAGCAGTTCCGCTGGGACGGGGGTAGGTCCCCAGCATTTT
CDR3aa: CASSSAGTGVGPQHF

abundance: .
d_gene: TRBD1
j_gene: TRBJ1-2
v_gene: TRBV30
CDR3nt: TGTGCCTGGAGTAGTGTAGGGGGCGGCGGCTACACCTTC
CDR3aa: CAWSSVGGGGYTF

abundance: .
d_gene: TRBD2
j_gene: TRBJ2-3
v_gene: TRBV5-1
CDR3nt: TGCGCCAGCAGCTACTTAGCGGGGGGGCCAGATACGCAGTATTTT
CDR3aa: CASSYLAGGPDTQYF

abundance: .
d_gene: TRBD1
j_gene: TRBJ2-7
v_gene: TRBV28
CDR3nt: TGTGCCAGCAGATTAGGGGGCGGCAGTACAGACGAGCAGTACTTC
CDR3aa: CASRLGGGSTDEQYF

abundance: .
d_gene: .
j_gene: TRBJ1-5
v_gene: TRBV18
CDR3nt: TGTGCCAGCTCACCCCACCCCGGTAGCAATCAGCCCCAGCATTTT
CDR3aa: CASSPHPGSNQPQHF

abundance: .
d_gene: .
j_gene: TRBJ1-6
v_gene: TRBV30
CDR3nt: TGTGCCTGGAGCAAGGGGGAAAATTCACCCCTCCACTTT
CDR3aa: CAWSKGENSPLHF

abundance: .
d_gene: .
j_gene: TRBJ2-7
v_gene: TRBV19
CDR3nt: TGTGCCAGTACCTCGGGATTCCCGTACTACGAGCAGTACTTC
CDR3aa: CASTSGFPYYEQYF

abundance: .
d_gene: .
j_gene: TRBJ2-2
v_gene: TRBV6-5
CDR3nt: TGTGCCAGCAGTACCCCCGCAGGGCTACCCGGGGAGCTGTTTTTT
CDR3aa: CASSTPAGLPGELFF

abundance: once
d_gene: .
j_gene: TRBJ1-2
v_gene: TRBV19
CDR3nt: TGTGCCAGTAGTCCGGGACAAGTTAGAGGCTACACCTTC
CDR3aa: CASSPGQVRGYTF

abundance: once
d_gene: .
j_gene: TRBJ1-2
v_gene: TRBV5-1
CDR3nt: TGCGCCAGCAGCCTCCAAGGAGGGACTACGAATGGCTACACCTTC
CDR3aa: CASSLQGGTTNGYTF

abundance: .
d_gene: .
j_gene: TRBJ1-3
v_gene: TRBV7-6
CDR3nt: TGTGCCAGCAGCTTAGAAATTGGGACACGATCTGGAAACACCATATATTTT
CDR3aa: CASSLEIGTRSGNTIYF

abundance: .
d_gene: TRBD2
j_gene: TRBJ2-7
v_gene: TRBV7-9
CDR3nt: TGTGCCAGCAGCCCCATAGCGGGGGCCGGCTCCTACGAGCAGTACTTC
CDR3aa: CASSPIAGAGSYEQYF

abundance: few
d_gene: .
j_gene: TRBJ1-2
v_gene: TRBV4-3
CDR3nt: TGCGCCAGCAGCCAAGGAGGCGGAACTAACTATGGCTACACCTTC
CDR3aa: CASSQGGGTNYGYTF

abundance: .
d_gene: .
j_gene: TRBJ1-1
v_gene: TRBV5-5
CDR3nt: TGTGCCAGCAGCTTAGGCACCGACAGGAATACTGAAGCTTTCTTT
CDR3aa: CASSLGTDRNTEAFF

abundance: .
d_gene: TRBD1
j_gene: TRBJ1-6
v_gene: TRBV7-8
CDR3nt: TGTGCCAGCAGCTTTGGCAGGGGGACAAATTCACCCCTCCACTTT
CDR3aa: CASSFGRGTNSPLHF

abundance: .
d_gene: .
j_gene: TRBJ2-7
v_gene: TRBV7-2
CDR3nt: TGTGCCAGCAGCTTAGCAATTTTTACAGGGATCGGCTACGAGCAGTACTTC
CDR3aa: CASSLAIFTGIGYEQYF

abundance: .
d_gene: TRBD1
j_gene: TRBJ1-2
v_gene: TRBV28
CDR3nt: TGTGCCAGCAGTTTATGGGCAGGGGGCGGTGACTATGGCTACACCTTC
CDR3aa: CASSLWAGGGDYGYTF

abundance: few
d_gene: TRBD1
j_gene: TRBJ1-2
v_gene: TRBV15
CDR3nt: TGTGCCACCAGCAGGAACAGGGGTGAACGCTACACCTTC
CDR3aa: CATSRNRGERYTF

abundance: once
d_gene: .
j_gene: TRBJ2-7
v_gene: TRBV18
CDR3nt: TGTGCCAGCTCCCCCGGGGAGGAGGGCTACGAGCAGTACTTC
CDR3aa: CASSPGEEGYEQYF

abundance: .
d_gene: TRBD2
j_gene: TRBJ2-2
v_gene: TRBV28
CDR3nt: TGTGCCAGCAGTTTCCCGGGGGGGCGTAGCGGGGAGCTGTTTTTT
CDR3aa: CASSFPGGRSGELFF

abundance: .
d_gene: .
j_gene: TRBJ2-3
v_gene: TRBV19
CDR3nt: TGTGCCAGTAGTATTACAGCCCGTAGCACAGATACGCAGTATTTT
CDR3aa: CASSITARSTDTQYF

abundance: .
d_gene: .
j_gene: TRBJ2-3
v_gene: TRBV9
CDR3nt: TGTGCCAGCAGCGTAGGGGCAGGGGTCGGAGATACGCAGTATTTT
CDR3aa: CASSVGAGVGDTQYF

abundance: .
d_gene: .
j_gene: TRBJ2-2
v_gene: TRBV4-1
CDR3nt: TGCGCCAGCAGCCAAGAGCTAGCTGCCGGGGAGCTGTTTTTT
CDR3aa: CASSQELAAGELFF

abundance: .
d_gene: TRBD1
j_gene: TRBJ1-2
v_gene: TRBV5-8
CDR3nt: TGTGCCAGCAGCTTGGAGGGGGCGCGGGGCTACACCTTC
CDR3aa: CASSLEGARGYTF